This T cell receptor beta chain was identified in a study of T cell repertoires in cytomegalovirus infection. Study details: Both recently identified HLA-C-restricted and well-studied HLA-B-restricted CMV epitopes were used in the study.

Of note for this clonotype: Its matching antigen is unknown.

TCRdb independently ran MiXCR on the reads; one entry per CDR3 protein. The profile covers some 560,000 distinct CDR3 sequences, with 40% appearing a single time and around 50% taken by the ten largest. Germline V gene lookup returns CDR1 SQVTM and CDR2 ANQGSEA. V dropped 7 bases and J dropped 5; count of bases not matched to a gene: 6. CDR3 size: 12 residues. The chain couples TRBV29-1 to TRBJ1-1; 8 positions agree with TRBD1. The source was cultured PBMCs, collected from culture after CMV antigen stimulation. This receptor was obtained from a human donor in good health (CMV status not recorded). Some clones in this sample may be carry-over from other donors' samples. As DNA, the CDR3 is TGCAGCGCAGGACAGGGATCGACTGAAGCTTTCTTT. Protein sequence: CSAGQGSTEAFF.